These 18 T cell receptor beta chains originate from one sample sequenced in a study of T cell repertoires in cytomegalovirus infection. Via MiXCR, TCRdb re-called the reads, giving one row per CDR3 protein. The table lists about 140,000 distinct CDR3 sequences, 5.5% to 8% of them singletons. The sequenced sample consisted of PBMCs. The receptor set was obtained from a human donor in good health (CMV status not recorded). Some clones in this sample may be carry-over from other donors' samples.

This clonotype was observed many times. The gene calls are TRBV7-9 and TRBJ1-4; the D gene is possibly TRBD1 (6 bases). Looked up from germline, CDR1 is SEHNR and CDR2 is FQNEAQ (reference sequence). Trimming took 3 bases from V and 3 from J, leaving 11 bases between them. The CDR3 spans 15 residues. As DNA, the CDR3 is TGTGCCAGCAGCTTCCGGACAGACCCTAATGAAAAACTGTTTTTT. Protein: CASSFRTDPNEKLFF.

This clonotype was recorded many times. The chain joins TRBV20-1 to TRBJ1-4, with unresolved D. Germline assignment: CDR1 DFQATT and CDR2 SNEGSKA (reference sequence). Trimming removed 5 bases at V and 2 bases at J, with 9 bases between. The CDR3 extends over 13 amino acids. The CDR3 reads CSAPGPTNEKLFF. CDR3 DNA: TGCAGTGCTCCCGGACCTACTAATGAAAAACTGTTTTTT.

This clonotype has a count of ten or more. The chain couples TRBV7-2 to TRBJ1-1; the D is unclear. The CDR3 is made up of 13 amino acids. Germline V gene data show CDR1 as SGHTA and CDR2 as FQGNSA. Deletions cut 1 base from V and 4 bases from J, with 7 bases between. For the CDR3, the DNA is TGTGCCAGCAGCTTAGGACTTGTCACTGAAGCTTTCTTT. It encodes CASSLGLVTEAFF.

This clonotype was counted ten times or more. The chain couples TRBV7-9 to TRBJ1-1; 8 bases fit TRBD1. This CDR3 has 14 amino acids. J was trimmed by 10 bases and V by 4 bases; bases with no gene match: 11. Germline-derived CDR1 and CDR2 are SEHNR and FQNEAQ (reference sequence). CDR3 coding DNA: TGTGCCAGCAGCTATTTCAGGACAGGGCGGCGAGCTTTCTTT. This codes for CASSYFRTGRRAFF.

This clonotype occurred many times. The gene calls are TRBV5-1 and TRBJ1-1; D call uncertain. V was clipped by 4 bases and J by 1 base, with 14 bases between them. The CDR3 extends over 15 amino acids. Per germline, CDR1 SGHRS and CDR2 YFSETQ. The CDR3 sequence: CASSTLASGNTEAFF. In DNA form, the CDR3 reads TGCGCCAGCAGCACCCTGGCGTCCGGGAACACTGAAGCTTTCTTT.

DNA of the CDR3: TGTGCCACCAGCCTGGGGCAGGGTTACACAGATACGCAGTATTTT. Encoded protein: CATSLGQGYTDTQYF. The J gene is TRBJ2-3, the V gene TRBV15, with D perhaps matching TRBD1 (5 bases). With 5 bases removed from V and 2 bases from J, the gap between germline ends came to 14 bases. The CDR3 consists of 15 residues. Looked up from germline, CDR1 is LNHNV and CDR2 is YYDKDF (reference sequence). The full variable domain, in which reference TRBV15 and TRBJ2-3 provide the parts outside the CDR3, is DAMVIQNPRYQVTQFGKPVTLSCSQTLNHNVMYWYQQKSSQAPKLLFHYYDKDFNNEADTPDNFQSRRPNTSFCFLDIRSPGLGDTAMYLCATSLGQGYTDTQYFGPGTRLTVL.

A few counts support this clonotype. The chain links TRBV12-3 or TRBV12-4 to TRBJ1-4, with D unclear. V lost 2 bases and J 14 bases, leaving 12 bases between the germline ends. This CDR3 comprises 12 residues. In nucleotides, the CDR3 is TGTGCCAGCAGTTTAATCGGGGAAGATCTGTTTTTT. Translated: CASSLIGEDLFF.

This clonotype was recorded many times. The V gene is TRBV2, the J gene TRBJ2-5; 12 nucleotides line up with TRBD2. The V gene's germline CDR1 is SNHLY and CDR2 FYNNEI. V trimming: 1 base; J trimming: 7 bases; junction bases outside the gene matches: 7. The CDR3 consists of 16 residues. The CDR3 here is CASSEELAGGEWTQYF. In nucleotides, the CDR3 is TGTGCCAGCAGTGAAGAACTAGCGGGGGGTGAATGGACCCAGTACTTC.

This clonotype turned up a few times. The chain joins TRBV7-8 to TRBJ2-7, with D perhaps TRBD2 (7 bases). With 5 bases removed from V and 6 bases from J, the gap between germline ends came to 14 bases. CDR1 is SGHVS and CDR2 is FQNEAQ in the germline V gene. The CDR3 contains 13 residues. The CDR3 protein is CASSLRGGREQYF. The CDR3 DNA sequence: TGTGCCAGCAGCCTAAGGGGGGGTCGCGAGCAGTACTTC.

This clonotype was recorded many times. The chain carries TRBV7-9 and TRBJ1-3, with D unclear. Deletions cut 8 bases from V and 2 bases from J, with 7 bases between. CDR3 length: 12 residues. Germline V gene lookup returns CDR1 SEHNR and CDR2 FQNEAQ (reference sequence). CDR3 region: CASGMTGNTIYF. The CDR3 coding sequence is TGTGCCAGCGGCATGACTGGAAACACCATATATTTT.

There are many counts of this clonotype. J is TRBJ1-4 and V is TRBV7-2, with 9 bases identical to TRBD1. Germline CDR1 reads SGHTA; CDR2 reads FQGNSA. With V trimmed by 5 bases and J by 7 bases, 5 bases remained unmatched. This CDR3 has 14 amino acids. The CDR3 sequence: CASSITQGAEKLFF. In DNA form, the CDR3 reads TGTGCCAGCAGCATAACACAGGGGGCTGAAAAACTGTTTTTT.

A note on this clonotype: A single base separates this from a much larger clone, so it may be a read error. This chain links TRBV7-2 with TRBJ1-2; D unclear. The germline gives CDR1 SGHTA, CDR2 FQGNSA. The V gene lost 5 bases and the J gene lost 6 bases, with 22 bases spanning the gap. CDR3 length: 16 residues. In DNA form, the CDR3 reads TGTGCCAGCAGCCCTCAGGAGGGCAGGCCCCACAATGGCTACACCTTC. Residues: CASSPQEGRPHNGYTF. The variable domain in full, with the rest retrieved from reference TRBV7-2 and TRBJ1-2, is GAGVSQSPSNKVTEKGKDVELRCDPISGHTALYWYRQSLGQGLEFLIYFQGNSAPDKSGLPSDRFSAERTGGSVSTLTIQRTQQEDSAVYLCASSPQEGRPHNGYTFGSGTRLTVV.

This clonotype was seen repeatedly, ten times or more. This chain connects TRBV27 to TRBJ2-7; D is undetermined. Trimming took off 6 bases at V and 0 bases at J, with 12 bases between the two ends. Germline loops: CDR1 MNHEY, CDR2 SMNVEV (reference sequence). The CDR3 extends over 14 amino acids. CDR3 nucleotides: TGTGCCAGCAGCCCCGCAAGCAACTCCTACGAGCAGTACTTC. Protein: CASSPASNSYEQYF.

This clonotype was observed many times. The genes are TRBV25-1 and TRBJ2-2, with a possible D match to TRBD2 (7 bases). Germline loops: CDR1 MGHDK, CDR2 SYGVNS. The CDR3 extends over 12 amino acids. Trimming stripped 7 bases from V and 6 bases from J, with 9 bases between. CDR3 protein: CASMGGPGELFF. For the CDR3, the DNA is TGTGCCAGCATGGGGGGGCCCGGGGAGCTGTTTTTT.

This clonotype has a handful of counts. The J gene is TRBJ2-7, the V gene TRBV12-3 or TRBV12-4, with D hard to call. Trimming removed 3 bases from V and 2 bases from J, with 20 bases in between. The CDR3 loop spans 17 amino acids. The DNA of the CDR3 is TGTGCCAGCAGTTTTTTCAGGTCGGGCACTGGGGCCTACGAGCAGTACTTC. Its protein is CASSFFRSGTGAYEQYF.

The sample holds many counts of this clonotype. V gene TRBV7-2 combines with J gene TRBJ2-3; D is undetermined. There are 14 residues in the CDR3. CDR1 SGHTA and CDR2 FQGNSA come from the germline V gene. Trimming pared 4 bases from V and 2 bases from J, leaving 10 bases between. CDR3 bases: TGTGCCAGCAGCTCCATGACGGCCACAGATACGCAGTATTTT. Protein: CASSSMTATDTQYF.

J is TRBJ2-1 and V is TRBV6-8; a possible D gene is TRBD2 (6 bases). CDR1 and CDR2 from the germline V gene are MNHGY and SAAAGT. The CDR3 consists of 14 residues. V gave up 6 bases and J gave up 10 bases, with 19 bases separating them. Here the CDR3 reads CASRTYVGLKEQFF. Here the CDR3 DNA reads TGTGCCAGCAGAACTTACGTGGGACTGAAGGAGCAGTTCTTC.

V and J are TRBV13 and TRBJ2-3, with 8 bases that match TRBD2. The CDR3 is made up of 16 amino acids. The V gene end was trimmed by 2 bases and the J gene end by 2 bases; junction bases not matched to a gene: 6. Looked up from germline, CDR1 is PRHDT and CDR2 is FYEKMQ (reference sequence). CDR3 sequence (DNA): TGTGCCAGCAGCTTAAAAGCGGGGGCCATCACAGATACGCAGTATTTT. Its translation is CASSLKAGAITDTQYF. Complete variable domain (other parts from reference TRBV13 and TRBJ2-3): AAGVIQSPRHLIKEKRETATLKCYPIPRHDTVYWYQQGPGQDPQFLISFYEKMQSDKGSIPDRFSAQQFSDYHSELNMSSLELGDSALYFCASSLKAGAITDTQYFGPGTRLTVL.